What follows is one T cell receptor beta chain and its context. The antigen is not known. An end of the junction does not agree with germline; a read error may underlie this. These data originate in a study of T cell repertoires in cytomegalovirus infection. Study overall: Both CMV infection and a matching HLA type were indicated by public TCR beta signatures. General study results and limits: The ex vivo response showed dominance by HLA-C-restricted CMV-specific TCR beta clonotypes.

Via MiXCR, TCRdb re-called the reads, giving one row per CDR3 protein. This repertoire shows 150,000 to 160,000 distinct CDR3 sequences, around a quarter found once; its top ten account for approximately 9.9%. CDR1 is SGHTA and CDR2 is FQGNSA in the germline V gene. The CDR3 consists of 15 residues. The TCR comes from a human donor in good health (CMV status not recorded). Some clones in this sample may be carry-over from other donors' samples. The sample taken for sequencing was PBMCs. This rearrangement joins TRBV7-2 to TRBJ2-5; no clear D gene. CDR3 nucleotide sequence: TGTGCCAGAAGCTTAGGTCTCCCAAGCCAGGAGACCCAGTACTTC. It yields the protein CARSLGLPSQETQYF.